This T cell receptor (beta chain) appears in the sequencing data of a study of shared clonotypes between healthy human individuals. Repertoires were generated with immunoSEQ multiplex PCR, while TCRdb's copy carries only in-frame clones and drops some. This table holds about 680,000 clones, approximately 90% found once. This CDR3 spans 16 amino acids. The V segment lost 0 bases and the J segment 4 bases; nucleotides outside the gene matches: 1. The germline CDR1 and CDR2 sequences are SGDLS and YYNGEE. Naive CD8 cells lacked CD45RO and underwent positive selection for CCR7, leaving out terminally differentiated effector memory CD45RA+ cells.

The sample was naive CD8+ T cells sorted from blood. The sequence came from a man aged 30 to 39 in good health. V usage is TRBV9 and J usage is TRBJ2-5; 15 nucleotides align to TRBD2. CDR3 sequence: CASSVEGLAGGETQYF. DNA for the CDR3: TGTGCCAGCAGCGTAGAGGGACTAGCGGGAGGAGAGACCCAGTACTTC. The entire variable domain, with the rest obtained from reference TRBV9 and TRBJ2-5, is as follows: DSGVTQTPKHLITATGQRVTLRCSPRSGDLSVYWYQQSLDQGLQFLIQYYNGEERAKGNILERFSAQQFPDLHSELNLSSLELGDSALYFCASSVEGLAGGETQYFGPGTRLLVL.